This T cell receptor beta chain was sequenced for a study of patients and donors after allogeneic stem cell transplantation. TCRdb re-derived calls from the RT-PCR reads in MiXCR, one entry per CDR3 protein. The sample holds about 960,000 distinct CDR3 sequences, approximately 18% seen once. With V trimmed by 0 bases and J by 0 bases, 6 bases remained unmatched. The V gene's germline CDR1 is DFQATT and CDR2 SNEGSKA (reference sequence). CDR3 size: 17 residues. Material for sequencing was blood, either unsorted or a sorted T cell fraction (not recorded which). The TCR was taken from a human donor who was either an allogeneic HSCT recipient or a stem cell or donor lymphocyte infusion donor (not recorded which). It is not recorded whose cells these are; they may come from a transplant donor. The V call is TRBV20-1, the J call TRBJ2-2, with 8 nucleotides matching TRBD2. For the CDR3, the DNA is TGCAGTGCTAGAGATCCTGGCGGGGGGACGAACACCGGGGAGCTGTTTTTT. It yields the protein CSARDPGGGTNTGELFF.